One and the same sample provided the 2 T cell receptor beta chains below, sequenced in a study of control samples from healthy donors and cancer patients. Profiling relied on immunoSEQ multiplex PCR, and the TCRdb table lists in-frame clones only, not all of them. The repertoire includes some 140,000 clones, about 95% of them detected once, and more than 13% sits in the top ten. Sequenced input: PBMCs. The receptors were gathered from a man in his fifties or sixties with colorectal cancer.

The chain carries TRBV12-3 or TRBV12-4 and TRBJ1-1, with a weak D call TRBD1 (5 bases). The CDR3 has 12 residues. The germline V and J ends were trimmed by 7 bases and 7 bases, with 13 bases remaining between them. CDR3 in amino acids: CASTLGAFEAFF. CDR3 nucleotides: TGTGCCAGCACCCTAGGGGCCTTTGAAGCTTTCTTT.

The V and J genes are TRBV6-1 and TRBJ1-1, with D unresolved. Per germline, CDR1 MNHNS and CDR2 SASEGT. V was shortened by 2 bases and J by 1 base, with 5 bases between the two germline ends. This CDR3 comprises 13 residues. The CDR3 region has the DNA TGTGCCAGCAGTGAACCGGGGAACACTGAAGCTTTCTTT. Residues: CASSEPGNTEAFF.